A selection of T cell receptor beta chains follows, all from one sample in a study of blood T cell repertoires in COVID-19. Data came from immunoSEQ multiplex PCR; TCRdb stores just in-frame clones and leaves some out. The sample includes some 390,000 clones, 75% to 90% seen only once; the top ten take 1% to 1.3%. Sequencing was performed on PBMCs or T cells enriched from blood (not recorded which). Receptors were obtained from a man aged 25 to 40 who had recovered from COVID-19. Both conserved end residues are part of each CDR3. A D gene is named only where the DNA matches it firmly. Rows may omit the clone size; those that give it use once, few, many or a size class.

TRBJ2-7	TRBD2	TRBV5-6	-	CASSLGLAERGEQYF	TGTGCCAGCAGCTTGGGACTAGCGGAGAGGGGCGAGCAGTACTTC
TRBJ2-1	-	TRBV5-1	-	CASSLPLTRTHWGNEQFF	TGCGCCAGCAGCTTGCCGCTGACCCGGACTCACTGGGGCAATGAGCAGTTCTTC
TRBJ1-4	-	TRBV19	-	CASSIGGGEKLFF	TGTGCCAGTAGTATAGGAGGTGGTGAAAAACTGTTTTTT
TRBJ1-2	TRBD1	TRBV28	-	CASGTGVAGYGYTF	TGTGCATCCGGGACAGGGGTCGCTGGCTATGGCTACACCTTC
TRBJ2-3	-	TRBV27	-	CASSPPLAYGGTDTQYF	TGTGCCAGCAGTCCTCCCCTGGCTTACGGGGGCACAGATACGCAGTATTTT
TRBJ2-2	TRBD2	TRBV7-3	-	CASSTQTSGRGELFF	TGTGCCAGCAGCACCCAGACTAGCGGGAGAGGGGAGCTGTTTTTT
TRBJ1-2	-	TRBV19	-	CASSMKSISVYGYTF	TGTGCCAGTAGTATGAAGAGTATTTCCGTTTATGGCTACACCTTC
TRBJ1-5	TRBD1	TRBV27	-	CASSFTWTGDQPQHF	TGTGCCAGCAGTTTCACATGGACAGGTGATCAGCCCCAGCATTTT
TRBJ2-1	-	TRBV19	-	CASSILPWNEQFF	TGTGCCAGTAGTATCCTACCGTGGAATGAGCAGTTCTTC
TRBJ2-2	TRBD1	TRBV5-6	once	CASSLTGAHSGELFF	TGTGCCAGCAGCCTGACAGGGGCGCACTCCGGGGAGCTGTTTTTT
TRBJ2-2	TRBD1	TRBV25-1	-	CASRRPGQGAGELFF	TGTGCCAGCAGGAGGCCGGGACAGGGGGCCGGGGAGCTGTTTTTT
TRBJ1-2	TRBD1	TRBV28	-	CASRIQGASAGYTF	TGTGCCAGCAGAATACAGGGGGCCTCGGCTGGCTACACCTTC
TRBJ2-2	-	TRBV10-3	-	CASAGGTGELFF	TGTGCCTCAGCCGGGGGCACCGGGGAGCTGTTTTTT
TRBJ1-3	-	TRBV19	-	CASSIMPGENTIYF	TGTGCCAGTAGTATTATGCCAGGGGAGAACACCATATATTTT
TRBJ2-3	-	TRBV3-1/TRBV3-2	-	CASSQVDSSTDTQYF	TGTGCCAGCAGCCAAGTTGACAGTAGCACAGATACGCAGTATTTT
TRBJ1-5	TRBD1	TRBV19	-	CASSIWTGTDQPQHF	TGTGCCAGTAGTATATGGACAGGGACCGATCAGCCCCAGCATTTT
TRBJ2-1	-	TRBV5-1	-	CASSLLGLTYNEQFF	TGCGCCAGCAGCTTGTTGGGGCTCACCTACAATGAGCAGTTCTTC
TRBJ1-3	-	TRBV19	-	CASSIWRRSGNTIYF	TGTGCCAGTAGTATCTGGCGGCGCTCTGGAAACACCATATATTTT
TRBJ2-3	TRBD1	TRBV24-1	-	CATSATGEKITDTQYF	TGTGCCACCAGTGCGACAGGGGAAAAAATCACAGATACGCAGTATTTT
TRBJ1-2	-	TRBV28	-	CASSLGQGVHGYTF	TGTGCCAGCAGTTTAGGCCAGGGTGTTCATGGCTACACCTTC
TRBJ2-5	TRBD1	TRBV4-1	-	CASSQEPITDRGREETQYF	TGCGCCAGCAGCCAAGAACCGATCACGGACAGGGGGCGTGAGGAGACCCAGTACTTC
TRBJ2-2	TRBD2	TRBV18	-	CASSPPAGLTGELFF	TGTGCCAGCTCACCACCAGCGGGACTAACCGGGGAGCTGTTTTTT
TRBJ2-7	TRBD2	TRBV19	-	CASSIKTTNPGGYYEQYF	TGTGCCAGTAGTATAAAAACAACAAATCCGGGGGGATACTACGAGCAGTACTTC
TRBJ1-5	-	TRBV30	-	CAWSEGVYQPQHF	TGTGCCTGGAGTGAAGGGGTTTACCAGCCCCAGCATTTT
TRBJ1-5	TRBD1	TRBV19	-	CASRGDRGNQPQHF	TGTGCCAGTAGAGGAGACAGGGGCAATCAGCCCCAGCATTTT
TRBJ1-1	-	TRBV13	-	CAGRVGAGNTEAFF	TGTGCCGGCCGGGTGGGGGCTGGGAACACTGAAGCTTTCTTT
TRBJ2-1	-	TRBV3-1/TRBV3-2	-	CASRKGGVPSNEQFF	TGTGCCAGCAGGAAAGGGGGGGTTCCCTCCAATGAGCAGTTCTTC
TRBJ2-7	TRBD2	TRBV28	few	CASRAGESYEQYF	TGTGCCAGCAGGGCGGGAGAGAGTTACGAGCAGTACTTC